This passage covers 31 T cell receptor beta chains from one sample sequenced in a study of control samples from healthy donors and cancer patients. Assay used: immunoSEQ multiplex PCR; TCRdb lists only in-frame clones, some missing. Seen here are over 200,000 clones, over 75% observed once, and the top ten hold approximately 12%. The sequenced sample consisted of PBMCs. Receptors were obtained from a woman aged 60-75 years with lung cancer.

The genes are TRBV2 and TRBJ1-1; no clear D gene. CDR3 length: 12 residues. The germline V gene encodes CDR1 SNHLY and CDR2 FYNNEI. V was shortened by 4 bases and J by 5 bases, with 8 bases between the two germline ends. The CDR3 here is CASSGVLTEAFF. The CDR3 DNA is TGTGCCAGCAGTGGGGTGCTTACTGAAGCTTTCTTT. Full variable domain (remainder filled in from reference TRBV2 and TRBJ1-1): EPEVTQTPSHQVTQMGQEVILRCVPISNHLYFYWYRQILGQKVEFLVSFYNNEISEKSEIFDDQFSVERPDGSNFTLKIRSTKLEDSAMYFCASSGVLTEAFFGQGTRLTVV.

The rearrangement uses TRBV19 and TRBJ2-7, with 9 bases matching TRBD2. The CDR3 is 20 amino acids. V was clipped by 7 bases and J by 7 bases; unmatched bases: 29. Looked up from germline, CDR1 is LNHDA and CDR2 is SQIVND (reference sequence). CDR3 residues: CASIVALGVAGARASSEQYF. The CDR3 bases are TGTGCCAGTATTGTTGCTTTAGGGGTAGCGGGAGCCCGGGCTTCGTCTGAGCAGTACTTC.

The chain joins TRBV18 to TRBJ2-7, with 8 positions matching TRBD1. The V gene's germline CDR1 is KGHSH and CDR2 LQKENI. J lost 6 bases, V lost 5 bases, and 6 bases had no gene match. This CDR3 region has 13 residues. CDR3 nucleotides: TGTGCCAGCTCATTTCAGACAGGGGCCGAGCAGTACTTC. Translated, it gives CASSFQTGAEQYF.

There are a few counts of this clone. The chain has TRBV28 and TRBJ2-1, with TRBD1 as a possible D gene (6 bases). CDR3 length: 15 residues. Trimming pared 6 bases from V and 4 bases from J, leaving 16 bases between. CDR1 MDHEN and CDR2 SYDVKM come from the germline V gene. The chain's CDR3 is CASRSRQAHYNEQFF. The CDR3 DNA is TGTGCCAGCAGATCGAGACAGGCCCATTACAATGAGCAGTTCTTC.

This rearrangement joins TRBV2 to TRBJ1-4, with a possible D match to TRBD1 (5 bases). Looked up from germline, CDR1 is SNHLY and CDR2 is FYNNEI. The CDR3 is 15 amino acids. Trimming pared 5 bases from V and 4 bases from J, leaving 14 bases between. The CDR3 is CASSSGGASNEKLFF. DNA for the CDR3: TGTGCCAGCAGTTCCGGGGGAGCCAGTAATGAAAAACTGTTTTTT.

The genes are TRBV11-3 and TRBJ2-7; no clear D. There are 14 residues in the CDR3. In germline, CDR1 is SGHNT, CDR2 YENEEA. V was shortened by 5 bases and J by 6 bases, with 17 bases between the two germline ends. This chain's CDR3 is CASSISGPNGEQYF. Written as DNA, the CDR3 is TGTGCCAGCAGCATATCCGGGCCCAACGGCGAGCAGTACTTC.

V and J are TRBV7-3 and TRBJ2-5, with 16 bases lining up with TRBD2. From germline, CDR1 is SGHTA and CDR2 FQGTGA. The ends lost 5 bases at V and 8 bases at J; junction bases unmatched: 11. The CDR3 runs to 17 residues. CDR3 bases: TGTGCCAGCAGCCTCTCCGGGACTAGCGGGGGGGTGGAAACCCAGTACTTC. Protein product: CASSLSGTSGGVETQYF.

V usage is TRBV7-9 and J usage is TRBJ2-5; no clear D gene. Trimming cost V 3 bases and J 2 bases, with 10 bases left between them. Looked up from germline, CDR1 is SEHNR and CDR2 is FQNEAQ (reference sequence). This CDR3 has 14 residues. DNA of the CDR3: TGTGCCAGCAGCTTTAGGGAATTACAAGAGACCCAGTACTTC. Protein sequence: CASSFRELQETQYF. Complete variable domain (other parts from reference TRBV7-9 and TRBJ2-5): DTGVSQNPRHKITKRGQNVTFRCDPISEHNRLYWYRQTLGQGPEFLTYFQNEAQLEKSRLLSDRFSAERPKGSFSTLEIQRTEQGDSAMYLCASSFRELQETQYFGPGTRLLVL.

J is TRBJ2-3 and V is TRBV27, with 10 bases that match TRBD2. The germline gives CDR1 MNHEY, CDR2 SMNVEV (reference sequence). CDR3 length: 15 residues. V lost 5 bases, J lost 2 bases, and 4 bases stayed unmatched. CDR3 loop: CASSKLAGITDTQYF. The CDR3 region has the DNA TGTGCCAGCAGTAAACTAGCGGGGATCACAGATACGCAGTATTTT.

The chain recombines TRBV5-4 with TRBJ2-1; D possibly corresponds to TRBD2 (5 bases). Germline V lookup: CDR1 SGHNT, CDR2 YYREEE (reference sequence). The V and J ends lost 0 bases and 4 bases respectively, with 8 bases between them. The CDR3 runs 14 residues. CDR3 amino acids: CASSLVGEYNEQFF. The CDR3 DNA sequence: TGTGCCAGCAGCTTGGTCGGGGAGTACAATGAGCAGTTCTTC.

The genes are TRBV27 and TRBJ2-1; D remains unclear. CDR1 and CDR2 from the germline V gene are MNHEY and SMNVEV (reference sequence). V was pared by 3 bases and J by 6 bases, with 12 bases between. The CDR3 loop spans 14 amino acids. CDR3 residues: CASSFERPVNEQFF. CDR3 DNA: TGTGCCAGCAGTTTCGAGCGACCAGTCAATGAGCAGTTCTTC.

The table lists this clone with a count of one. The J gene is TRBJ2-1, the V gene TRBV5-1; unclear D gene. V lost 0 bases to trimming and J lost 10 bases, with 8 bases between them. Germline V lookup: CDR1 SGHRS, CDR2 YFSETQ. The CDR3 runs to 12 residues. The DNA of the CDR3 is TGCGCCAGCAGCTTGGCCCAGGAGGAGCAGTTCTTC. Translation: CASSLAQEEQFF.

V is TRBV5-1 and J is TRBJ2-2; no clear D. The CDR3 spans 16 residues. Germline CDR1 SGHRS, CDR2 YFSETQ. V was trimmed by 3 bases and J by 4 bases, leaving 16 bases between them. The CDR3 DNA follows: TGCGCCAGCAGCTCCCGGGCCCTGGATGCCACCGGGGAGCTGTTTTTT. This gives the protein CASSSRALDATGELFF.

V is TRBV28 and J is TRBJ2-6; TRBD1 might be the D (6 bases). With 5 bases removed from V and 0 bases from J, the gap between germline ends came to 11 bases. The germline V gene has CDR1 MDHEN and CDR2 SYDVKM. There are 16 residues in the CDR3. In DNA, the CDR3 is TGTGCCAGCAGTCCCGGACAGAGCTCTGGGGCCAACGTCCTGACTTTC. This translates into CASSPGQSSGANVLTF.

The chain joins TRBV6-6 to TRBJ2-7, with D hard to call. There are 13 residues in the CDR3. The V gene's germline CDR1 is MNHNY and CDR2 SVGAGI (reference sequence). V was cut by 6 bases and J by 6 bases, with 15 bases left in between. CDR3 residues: CASRFLDAREQYF. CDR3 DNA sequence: TGTGCCAGCAGATTTTTGGACGCTCGCGAGCAGTACTTC.

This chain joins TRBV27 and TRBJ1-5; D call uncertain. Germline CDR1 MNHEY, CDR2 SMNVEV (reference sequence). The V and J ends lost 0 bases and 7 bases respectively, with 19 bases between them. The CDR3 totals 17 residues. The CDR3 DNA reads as TGTGCCAGCAGTTTATCGGCGCCAGGTGATAGGAGACAGCCCCAGCATTTT. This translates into CASSLSAPGDRRQPQHF.

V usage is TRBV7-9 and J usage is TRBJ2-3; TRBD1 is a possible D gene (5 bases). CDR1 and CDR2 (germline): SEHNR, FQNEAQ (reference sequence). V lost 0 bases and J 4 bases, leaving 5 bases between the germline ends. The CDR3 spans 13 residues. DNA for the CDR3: TGTGCCAGCAGCTTAGCGGGGCCAGATACGCAGTATTTT. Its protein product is CASSLAGPDTQYF. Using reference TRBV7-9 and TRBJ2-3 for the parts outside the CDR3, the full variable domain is DTGVSQNPRHKITKRGQNVTFRCDPISEHNRLYWYRQTLGQGPEFLTYFQNEAQLEKSRLLSDRFSAERPKGSFSTLEIQRTEQGDSAMYLCASSLAGPDTQYFGPGTRLTVL.

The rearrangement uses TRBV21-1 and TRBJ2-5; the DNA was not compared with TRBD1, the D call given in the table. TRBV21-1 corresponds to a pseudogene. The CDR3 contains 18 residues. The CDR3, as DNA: TGTGCCAGCAGCAAAGCCCTGTGTTCGGGACAGGGACAAGAGACCCAGTACTTC. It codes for CASSKALCSGQGQETQYF.

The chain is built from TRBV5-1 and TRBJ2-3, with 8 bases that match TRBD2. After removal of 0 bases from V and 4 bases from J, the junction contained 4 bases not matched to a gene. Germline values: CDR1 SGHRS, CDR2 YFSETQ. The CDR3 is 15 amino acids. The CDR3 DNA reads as TGCGCCAGCAGCTTGGCCAGCGGGAGTGCAGATACGCAGTATTTT. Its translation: CASSLASGSADTQYF.

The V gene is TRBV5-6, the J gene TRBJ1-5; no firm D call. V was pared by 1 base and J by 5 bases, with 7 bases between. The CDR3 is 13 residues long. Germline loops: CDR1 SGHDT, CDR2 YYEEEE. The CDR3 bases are TGTGCCAGCAGCTTGAGAGGAGATCAGCCCCAGCATTTT. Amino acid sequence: CASSLRGDQPQHF.

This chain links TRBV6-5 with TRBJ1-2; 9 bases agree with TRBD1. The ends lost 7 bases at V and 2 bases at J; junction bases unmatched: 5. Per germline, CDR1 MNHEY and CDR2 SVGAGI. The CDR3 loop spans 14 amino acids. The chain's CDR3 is CASIFGQGNYGYTF. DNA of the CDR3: TGTGCCAGCATTTTTGGACAGGGGAACTATGGCTACACCTTC.

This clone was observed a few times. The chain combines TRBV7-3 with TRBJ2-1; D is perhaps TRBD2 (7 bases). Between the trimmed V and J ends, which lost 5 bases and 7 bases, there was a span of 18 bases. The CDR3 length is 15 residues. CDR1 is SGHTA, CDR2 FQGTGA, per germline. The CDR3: CASSVRGGEWNEQFF. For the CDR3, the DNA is TGTGCCAGCAGCGTACGAGGGGGGGAATGGAATGAGCAGTTCTTC.

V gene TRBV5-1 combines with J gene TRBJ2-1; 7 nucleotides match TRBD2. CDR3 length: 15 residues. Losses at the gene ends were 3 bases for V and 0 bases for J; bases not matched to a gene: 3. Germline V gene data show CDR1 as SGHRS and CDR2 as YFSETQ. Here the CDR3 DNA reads TGCGCCAGCAGCTCTAGCGGCCCCTCCTACAATGAGCAGTTCTTC. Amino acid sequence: CASSSSGPSYNEQFF.

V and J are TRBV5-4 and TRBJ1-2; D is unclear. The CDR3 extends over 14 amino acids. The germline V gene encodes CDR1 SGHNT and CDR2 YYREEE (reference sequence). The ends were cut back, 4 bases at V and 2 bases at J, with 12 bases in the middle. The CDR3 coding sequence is TGTGCCAGCAGCGAAGGACTGAGGAACTATGGCTACACCTTC. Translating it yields CASSEGLRNYGYTF.

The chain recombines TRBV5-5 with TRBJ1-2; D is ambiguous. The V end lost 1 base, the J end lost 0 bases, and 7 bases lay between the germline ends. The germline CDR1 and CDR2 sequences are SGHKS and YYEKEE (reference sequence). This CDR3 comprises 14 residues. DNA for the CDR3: TGTGCCAGCAGCTTGCAGACTACTAACTATGGCTACACCTTC. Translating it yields CASSLQTTNYGYTF. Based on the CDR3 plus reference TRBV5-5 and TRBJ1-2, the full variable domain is DAGVTQSPTHLIKTRGQQVTLRCSPISGHKSVSWYQQVLGQGPQFIFQYYEKEERGRGNFPDRFSARQFPNYSSELNVNALLLGDSALYLCASSLQTTNYGYTFGSGTRLTVV.

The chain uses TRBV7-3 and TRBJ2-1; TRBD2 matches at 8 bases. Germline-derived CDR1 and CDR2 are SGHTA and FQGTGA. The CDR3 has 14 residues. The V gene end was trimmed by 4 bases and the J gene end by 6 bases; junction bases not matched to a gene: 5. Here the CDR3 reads CASSSGLAPNEQFF. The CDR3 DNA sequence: TGTGCCAGCAGCTCCGGACTAGCCCCCAATGAGCAGTTCTTC.

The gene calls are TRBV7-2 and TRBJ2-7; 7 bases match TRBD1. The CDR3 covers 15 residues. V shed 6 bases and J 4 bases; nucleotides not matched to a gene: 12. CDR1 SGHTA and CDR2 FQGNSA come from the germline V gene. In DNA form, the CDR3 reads TGTGCCAGCAGTCGTGACAGGGCCCCCTGGTACGAGCAGTACTTC. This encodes CASSRDRAPWYEQYF. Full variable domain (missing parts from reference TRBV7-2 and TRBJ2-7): GAGVSQSPSNKVTEKGKDVELRCDPISGHTALYWYRQSLGQGLEFLIYFQGNSAPDKSGLPSDRFSAERTGGSVSTLTIQRTQQEDSAVYLCASSRDRAPWYEQYFGPGTRLTVT.

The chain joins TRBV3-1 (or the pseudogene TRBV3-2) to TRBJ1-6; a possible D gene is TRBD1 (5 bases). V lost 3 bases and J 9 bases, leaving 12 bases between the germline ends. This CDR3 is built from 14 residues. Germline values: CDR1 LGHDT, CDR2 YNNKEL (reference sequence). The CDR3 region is CASSQAGDGSPLHF. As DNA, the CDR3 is TGTGCCAGCAGCCAGGCCGGGGACGGTTCACCCCTCCACTTT.

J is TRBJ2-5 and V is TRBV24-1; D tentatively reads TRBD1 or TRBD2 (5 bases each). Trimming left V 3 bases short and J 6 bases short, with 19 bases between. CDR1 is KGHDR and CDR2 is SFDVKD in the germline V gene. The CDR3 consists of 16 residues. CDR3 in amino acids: CATSDSRDLPGQTQYF. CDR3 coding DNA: TGTGCCACCAGTGATAGCCGGGACCTCCCCGGGCAGACCCAGTACTTC.

For the CDR3, the DNA is TGTGCCAGCACCAGTTCGAGTTCTAACTACGAGCAGTACTTC. Its translation: CASTSSSSNYEQYF. This chain connects TRBV6-5 to TRBJ2-7, with no clear D. The CDR3 consists of 14 residues. Germline loops: CDR1 MNHEY, CDR2 SVGAGI. V was pared by 7 bases and J by 3 bases, with 16 bases between.

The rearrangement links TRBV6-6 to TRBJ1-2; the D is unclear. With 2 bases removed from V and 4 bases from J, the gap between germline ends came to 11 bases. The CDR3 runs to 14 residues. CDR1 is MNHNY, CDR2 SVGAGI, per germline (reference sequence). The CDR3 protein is CASSYEIILYGYTF. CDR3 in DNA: TGTGCCAGCAGTTACGAAATAATCCTCTATGGCTACACCTTC.